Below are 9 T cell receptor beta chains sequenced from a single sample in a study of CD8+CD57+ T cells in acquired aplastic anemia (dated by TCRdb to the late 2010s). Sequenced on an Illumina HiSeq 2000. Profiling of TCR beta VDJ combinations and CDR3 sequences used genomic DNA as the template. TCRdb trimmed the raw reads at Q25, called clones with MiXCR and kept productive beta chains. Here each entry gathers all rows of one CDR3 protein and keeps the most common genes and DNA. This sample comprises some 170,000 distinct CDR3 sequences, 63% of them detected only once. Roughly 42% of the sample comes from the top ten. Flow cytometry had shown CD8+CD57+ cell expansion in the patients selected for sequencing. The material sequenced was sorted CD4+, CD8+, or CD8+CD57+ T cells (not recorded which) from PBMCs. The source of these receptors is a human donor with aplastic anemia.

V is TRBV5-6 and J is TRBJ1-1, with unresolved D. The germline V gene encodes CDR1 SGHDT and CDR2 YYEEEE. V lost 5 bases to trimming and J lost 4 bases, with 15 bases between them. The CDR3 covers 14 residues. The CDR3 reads CASSDWARGTEAFF. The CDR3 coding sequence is TGTGCCAGCAGTGATTGGGCCCGGGGCACTGAAGCTTTCTTT.

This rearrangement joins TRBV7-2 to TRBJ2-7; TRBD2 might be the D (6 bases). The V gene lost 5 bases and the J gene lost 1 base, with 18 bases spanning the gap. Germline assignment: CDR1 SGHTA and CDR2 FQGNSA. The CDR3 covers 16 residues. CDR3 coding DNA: TGTGCCAGCAGCACGGGAGAGCGACTTTATTCCTACGAGCAGTACTTC. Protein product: CASSTGERLYSYEQYF.

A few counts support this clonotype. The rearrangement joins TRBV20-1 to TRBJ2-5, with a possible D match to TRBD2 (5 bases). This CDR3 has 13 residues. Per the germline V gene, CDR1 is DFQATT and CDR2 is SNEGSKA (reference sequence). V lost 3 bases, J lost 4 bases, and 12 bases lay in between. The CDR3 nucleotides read TGCAGTGCTAGTCTTACTAGAGGAGAGACCCAGTACTTC. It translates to CSASLTRGETQYF.

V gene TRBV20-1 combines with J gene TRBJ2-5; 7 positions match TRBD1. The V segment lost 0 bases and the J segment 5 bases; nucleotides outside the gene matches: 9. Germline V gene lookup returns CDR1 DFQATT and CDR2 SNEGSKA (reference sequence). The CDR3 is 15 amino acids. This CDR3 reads CSARDDRVGRETQYF. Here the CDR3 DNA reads TGCAGTGCTAGAGATGACAGGGTGGGACGTGAGACCCAGTACTTC.

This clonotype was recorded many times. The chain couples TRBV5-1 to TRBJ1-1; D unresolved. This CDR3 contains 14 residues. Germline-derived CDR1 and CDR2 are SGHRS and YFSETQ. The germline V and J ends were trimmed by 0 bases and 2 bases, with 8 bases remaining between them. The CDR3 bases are TGCGCCAGCAGCTTGGATTGGGCCAACACTGAAGCTTTCTTT. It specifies CASSLDWANTEAFF.

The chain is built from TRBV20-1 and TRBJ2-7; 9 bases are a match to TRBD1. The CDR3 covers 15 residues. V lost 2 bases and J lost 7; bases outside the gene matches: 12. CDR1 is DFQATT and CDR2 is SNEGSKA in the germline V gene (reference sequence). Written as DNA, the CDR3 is TGCAGTGCTAGACCTCGGACAGGGGCTCCCCGGGAGCAGTACTTC. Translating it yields CSARPRTGAPREQYF.

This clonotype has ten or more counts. The CDR3 nucleotides are TGTGCCAGCAGCCGGAGAGCGGGGGGGGAGGCAGATACGCAGTATTTT. Protein product: CASSRRAGGEADTQYF. V gene TRBV7-6 combines with J gene TRBJ2-3; 10 nucleotides agree with TRBD2. This CDR3 spans 16 amino acids. V dropped 5 bases and J dropped 4; count of bases not matched to a gene: 9. Germline V gives CDR1 SGHVS, CDR2 FNYEAQ.

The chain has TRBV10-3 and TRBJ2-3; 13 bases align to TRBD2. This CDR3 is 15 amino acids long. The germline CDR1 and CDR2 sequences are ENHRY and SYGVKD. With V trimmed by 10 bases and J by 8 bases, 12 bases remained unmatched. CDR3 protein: CASSPGTSGAGTQYF. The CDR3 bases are TGTGCCAGCAGCCCTGGGACTAGCGGGGCAGGTACGCAGTATTTT.

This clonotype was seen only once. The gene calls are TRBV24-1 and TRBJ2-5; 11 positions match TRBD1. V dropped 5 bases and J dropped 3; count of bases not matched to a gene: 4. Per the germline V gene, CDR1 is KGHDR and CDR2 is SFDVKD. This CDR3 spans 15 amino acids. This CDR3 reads CATSAGTGGKETQYF. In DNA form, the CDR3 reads TGTGCCACCAGTGCCGGGACAGGGGGGAAAGAGACCCAGTACTTC.